This T cell receptor (beta chain) originates from a study of cytomegalovirus exposure and HLA in healthy donors. With 60 Vbeta and 13 Jbeta primers, the PCR was carried out. The method was immunoSEQ multiplex PCR; TCRdb's version includes in-frame clones alone and lacks a portion of them. The table records more than 130,000 clones, roughly 76% of them present only once. In germline, CDR1 is SGHAT, CDR2 FQNNGV. This CDR3 is built from 19 residues. J lost 1 base, V lost 5 bases, and 15 bases had no gene match. The chain has TRBV11-2 and TRBJ2-1, with 9 bases identical to TRBD2. The sequence was collected from a human donor in good health. The specimen sequenced was PBMCs. The CDR3 protein is CASSPTLGGLAPSYNEQFF. The CDR3 region has the DNA TGTGCCAGCAGCCCTACTTTGGGCGGACTAGCGCCATCCTACAATGAGCAGTTCTTC.